This T cell receptor (beta chain) is drawn from a study of blood T cell repertoires in COVID-19. In the study overall: The United States, Italy and Spain provided the acute and convalescent COVID-19 samples. Sources were T cells, B-cell-depleted T cells, or PBMCs; the material itself was cDNA or gDNA.

Data came from immunoSEQ multiplex PCR; TCRdb stores just in-frame clones and leaves some out. This table holds around 250,000 clones, roughly 80% found once. Looked up from germline, CDR1 is LNHDA and CDR2 is SQIVND (reference sequence). V lost 6 bases and J lost 1; bases outside the gene matches: 4. The CDR3 is made up of 14 amino acids. The clonotype comes from a woman aged 18-29 years with acute or convalescent COVID-19. The J gene is TRBJ1-1, the V gene TRBV19, with 8 bases fitting TRBD1. The sequenced sample was peripheral blood. The DNA for the CDR3 is TGTGCCAGTAGCAGACAGGGGAGGAACACTGAAGCTTTCTTT. Protein product: CASSRQGRNTEAFF.